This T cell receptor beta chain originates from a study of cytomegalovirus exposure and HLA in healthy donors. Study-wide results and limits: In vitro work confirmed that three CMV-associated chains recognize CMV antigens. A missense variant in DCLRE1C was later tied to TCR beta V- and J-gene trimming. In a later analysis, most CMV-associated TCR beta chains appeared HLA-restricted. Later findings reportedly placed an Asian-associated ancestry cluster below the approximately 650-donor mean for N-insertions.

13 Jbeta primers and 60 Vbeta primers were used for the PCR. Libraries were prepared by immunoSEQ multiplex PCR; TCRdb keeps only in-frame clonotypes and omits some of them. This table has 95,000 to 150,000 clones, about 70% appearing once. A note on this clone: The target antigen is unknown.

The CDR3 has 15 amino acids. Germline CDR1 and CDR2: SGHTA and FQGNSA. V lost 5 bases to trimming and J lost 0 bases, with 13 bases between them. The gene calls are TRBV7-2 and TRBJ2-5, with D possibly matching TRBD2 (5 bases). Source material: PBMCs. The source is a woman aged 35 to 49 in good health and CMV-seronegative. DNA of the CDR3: TGTGCCAGCAGCGCCCTCGGCGGGTACCAAGAGACCCAGTACTTC. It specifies CASSALGGYQETQYF.